The rows below give T cell receptor beta chains drawn from one sample of a study of Ad26.COV2.S vaccination and SARS-CoV-2 variants. Produced via immunoSEQ multiplex PCR; TCRdb's table is partial and in-frame only. This sample has hundreds of thousands of clones; around 88% occur once, and the top ten carry around 10%. The input for sequencing was peripheral blood, taken in a trial of Ad26.COV2.S vaccine versus placebo. The receptors come from a person between 18 and 65 years old who received the Ad26.COV2.S COVID-19 vaccine or a placebo. Both conserved end residues are part of each CDR3. D genes are given only for firm matches. The size of a clone is reported for some rows only, either as once, few or many, or as a class for expanded clones.

-	TRBV18	TRBJ1-4	-	13	CASSKGENEKLFF	TGTGCCAGCTCCAAGGGGGAAAATGAAAAACTGTTTTTT
-	TRBV11-2	TRBJ1-1	-	12	CASSLMNTEAFF	TGTGCCAGCAGCTTAATGAACACTGAAGCTTTCTTT
-	TRBV5-1	TRBJ1-6	few	13	CASTLDFNSPLHF	TGCGCCAGCACGTTGGACTTTAATTCACCCCTCCACTTT
-	TRBV4-3	TRBJ1-4	-	14	CASSQVGRSEKLFF	TGCGCCAGCAGCCAAGTAGGGCGGAGTGAAAAACTGTTTTTT
-	TRBV19	TRBJ2-1	-	14	CASSPTSSYNEQFF	TGTGCCAGTAGTCCGACCAGCTCCTACAATGAGCAGTTCTTC
TRBD1	TRBV9	TRBJ1-5	once	15	CASSAWDREDQPQHF	TGTGCCAGCAGCGCTTGGGACAGGGAGGATCAGCCCCAGCATTTT
-	TRBV5-1	TRBJ2-5	-	14	CASSPWVAQETQYF	TGCGCCAGCAGCCCTTGGGTAGCCCAAGAGACCCAGTACTTC
-	TRBV12-3/TRBV12-4	TRBJ1-4	-	12	CASSLALEKLFF	TGTGCCAGCAGTTTAGCTCTTGAAAAACTGTTTTTT
TRBD1	TRBV28	TRBJ2-7	-	15	CASSLWRQGAGEQYF	TGTGCCAGCAGTTTGTGGCGGCAGGGGGCGGGCGAGCAGTACTTC
-	TRBV10-3	TRBJ2-3	-	19	CAISAGGGISLPRTDTQYF	TGTGCCATCAGTGCCGGAGGTGGGATTTCCCTTCCCAGGACAGATACGCAGTATTTT
-	TRBV18	TRBJ1-1	-	14	CASSGGGYDTEAFF	TGTGCCAGCTCCGGAGGGGGGTACGACACTGAAGCTTTCTTT
-	TRBV7-9	TRBJ1-5	-	17	CASSPGQGPRSNQPQHF	TGTGCCAGCAGCCCGGGACAAGGACCAAGAAGCAATCAGCCCCAGCATTTT
TRBD2	TRBV4-3	TRBJ2-7	once	13	CASSLGLAYEQYF	TGCGCCAGCAGCCTCGGACTAGCCTACGAGCAGTACTTC
-	TRBV11-2	TRBJ2-3	-	15	CASSIGTPTTDTQYF	TGTGCCAGCAGCATCGGGACTCCCACCACAGATACGCAGTATTTT
-	TRBV7-9	TRBJ2-1	-	17	CASSPAPGFKSYNEQFF	TGTGCCAGCAGCCCTGCGCCCGGGTTTAAATCCTACAATGAGCAGTTCTTC
TRBD1	TRBV30	TRBJ2-1	-	13	CAWSRTGEGEQFF	TGTGCCTGGAGTCGAACAGGGGAAGGTGAGCAGTTCTTC
TRBD1	TRBV19	TRBJ1-1	-	15	CASSIGRQGGTEAFF	TGTGCCAGTAGTATAGGAAGACAGGGTGGCACTGAAGCTTTCTTT
-	TRBV3-1/TRBV3-2	TRBJ1-5	-	15	CASSQGNGPNQPQHF	TGTGCCAGCAGCCAAGGCAACGGTCCGAATCAGCCCCAGCATTTT
-	TRBV27	TRBJ1-2	-	15	CASSLSTGSMGGYTF	TGTGCCAGCAGTTTATCAACAGGGAGTATGGGAGGCTACACCTTC
-	TRBV4-3	TRBJ2-7	few	15	CASSLRRGPDYEQYF	TGCGCCAGCAGCCTCCGGCGGGGGCCCGACTACGAGCAGTACTTC
TRBD1	TRBV4-3	TRBJ2-7	once	15	CASSQDGGQTYEQYF	TGCGCCAGCAGCCAAGATGGGGGACAGACCTACGAGCAGTACTTC
-	TRBV5-6	TRBJ1-6	-	14	CASSLVEGTSPLHF	TGTGCCAGCAGCTTGGTCGAGGGGACTTCACCCCTCCACTTT
TRBD2	TRBV2	TRBJ2-4	-	13	CASKKGLENIQYF	TGTGCCAGCAAGAAGGGACTAGAAAACATTCAGTACTTC
-	TRBV5-1	TRBJ2-7	-	14	CASSSSPGAGEQYF	TGCGCCAGCAGCTCTTCCCCCGGGGCGGGAGAGCAGTACTTC